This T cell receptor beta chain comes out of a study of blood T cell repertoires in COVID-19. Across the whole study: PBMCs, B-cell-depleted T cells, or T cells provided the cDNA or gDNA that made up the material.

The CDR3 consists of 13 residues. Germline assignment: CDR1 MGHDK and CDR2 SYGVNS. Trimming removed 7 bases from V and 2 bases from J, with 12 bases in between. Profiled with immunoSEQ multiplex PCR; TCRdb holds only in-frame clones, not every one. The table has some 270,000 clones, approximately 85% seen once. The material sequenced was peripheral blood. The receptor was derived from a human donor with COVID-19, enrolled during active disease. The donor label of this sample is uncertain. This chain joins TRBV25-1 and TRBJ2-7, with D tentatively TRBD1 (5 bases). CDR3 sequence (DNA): TGTGCCAGCACCCCAGCAGGGACCTACGAGCAGTACTTC. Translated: CASTPAGTYEQYF.